The 9 T cell receptor beta chains listed next were all sequenced from one sample in a study of OX40 agonist ivuxolimab in advanced cancers. TCRdb's copy holds only in-frame clones and misses some; the assay was immunoSEQ multiplex PCR. This sample has some 33,000 clones; more than 80% occur once, and the top ten carry roughly a fifth. This material consisted of CD4+ or CD8+ T cells sorted from blood, taken in a trial of the OX40 agonist ivuxolimab. These TCRs come from an adult with an advanced solid tumor such as melanoma, head and neck, liver or kidney cancer.

The V call is TRBV2, the J call TRBJ1-4; unclear D gene. Trimming shortened V by 6 bases and J by 4 bases, and 15 bases separated the two germline ends. This CDR3 is 15 amino acids long. The germline CDR1 and CDR2 sequences are SNHLY and FYNNEI. CDR3 nucleotides: TGTGCCAGCAGACGGGCGCCGGATGTTAATGAAAAACTGTTTTTT. This codes for CASRRAPDVNEKLFF. The variable domain in full, completed from reference TRBV2 and TRBJ1-4, reads EPEVTQTPSHQVTQMGQEVILRCVPISNHLYFYWYRQILGQKVEFLVSFYNNEISEKSEIFDDQFSVERPDGSNFTLKIRSTKLEDSAMYFCASRRAPDVNEKLFFGSGTQLSVL.

The chain joins TRBV28 to TRBJ1-6, with 9 bases matching TRBD1. The germline V gene encodes CDR1 MDHEN and CDR2 SYDVKM. The CDR3 is 15 amino acids. The J segment lost 10 bases and the V segment lost 7 bases, leaving 11 bases of the junction unmatched. CDR3 amino acids: CASTPQGALGSPLHF. CDR3 nucleotides: TGTGCCAGCACCCCACAGGGGGCCCTCGGGTCACCCCTCCACTTT. The full variable domain, rest sourced from reference TRBV28 and TRBJ1-6, is DVKVTQSSRYLVKRTGEKVFLECVQDMDHENMFWYRQDPGLGLRLIYFSYDVKMKEKGDIPEGYSVSREKKERFSLILESASTNQTSMYLCASTPQGALGSPLHFGNGTRLTVT.

The chain has TRBV4-2 and TRBJ2-5; perhaps TRBD2 as D (7 bases). The V and J ends lost 4 bases and 0 bases respectively, with 21 bases between them. The germline CDR1 and CDR2 sequences are LGHNA and YNFKEQ. The CDR3 runs 18 residues. The DNA for the CDR3 is TGTGCCAGCAGCCTTCTCGGGGTGGGCGGGGGCTACCAAGAGACCCAGTACTTC. The encoded protein is CASSLLGVGGGYQETQYF.

This clone was seen more than once but under ten times. V gene TRBV7-2 combines with J gene TRBJ2-7, with 8 bases fitting TRBD1. The CDR3 loop spans 16 amino acids. The germline CDR1 and CDR2 sequences are SGHTA and FQGNSA. V lost 3 bases to trimming and J lost 2 bases; unmatched junction nucleotides: 9. CDR3: CASSFSGQGLTYEQYF. The CDR3 DNA reads as TGTGCCAGCAGCTTCTCTGGACAGGGATTGACCTACGAGCAGTACTTC.

This clone was seen only once. The junction differs from germline at one of its ends, possibly a read error. The chain joins TRBV19 to TRBJ2-2, with TRBD1 matching over 9 bases. The CDR3 loop spans 14 amino acids. The germline CDR1 and CDR2 sequences are LNHDA and SQIVND (reference sequence). In nucleotides, the CDR3 is TGTGCCAGTAGTGTAGACAGGGGGACCGGGGAGCTGTTTTTT. Protein product: CASSVDRGTGELFF.

The chain uses TRBV7-2 and TRBJ2-3; the match to TRBD2 covers 9 bases. The V and J ends lost 0 bases and 6 bases, in that order; junction bases with no gene match: 10. This CDR3 is built from 17 residues. Looked up from germline, CDR1 is SGHTA and CDR2 is FQGNSA. CDR3: CASSLATRASGMDTQYF. The CDR3 DNA is TGTGCCAGCAGCTTAGCGACGAGGGCTAGCGGGATGGATACGCAGTATTTT.

The chain has TRBV7-9 and TRBJ1-2; D remains ambiguous. The CDR3 is 15 amino acids. Trimming took off 5 bases at V and 5 bases at J, with 18 bases between the two ends. Germline V lookup: CDR1 SEHNR, CDR2 FQNEAQ (reference sequence). The CDR3 here is CASSTDTSRYYGYTF. The CDR3 coding sequence is TGTGCCAGCAGCACCGATACCAGTCGTTATTATGGCTACACCTTC.

The genes are TRBV10-3 and TRBJ2-1; 11 nucleotides match TRBD2. The CDR3 is 18 amino acids. Germline loops: CDR1 ENHRY, CDR2 SYGVKD. J was trimmed by 4 bases and V by 4 bases; bases with no gene match: 12. The CDR3 DNA is TGTGCCATCAGTGGACTAGCGGGGACCCGTGCTGGGTACAATGAGCAGTTCTTC. Translation gives CAISGLAGTRAGYNEQFF.

This clone was seen just once. The chain recombines TRBV27 with TRBJ2-7, with D perhaps matching TRBD1 (5 bases). The CDR3 spans 14 residues. Trimming took 7 bases from V and 0 from J, leaving 13 bases between them. Germline lookup yields CDR1 MNHEY and CDR2 SMNVEV (reference sequence). The CDR3: CASKGARLSYEQYF. The DNA for the CDR3 is TGTGCCAGCAAAGGGGCTAGACTCTCCTACGAGCAGTACTTC.